This T cell receptor (beta chain) was identified during a study of HIV-infected children after antiretroviral therapy interruption. As for the study in general: All children had CD4+ count above 500 and viral load below 50 copies/ml. Interruption-arm sampling covered weeks 0, 12, interruption end (24 or 48), and about 3 years post-study.

Regarding treatment: PENTA 11 planned treatment interruption arm or continuous ART arm. A 3' RACE protocol on RNA, with unique molecular identifiers, produced the TCR library. One entry per CDR3 protein, called by TCRdb with MiXCR from the 3' RACE reads. The sample holds some 51,000 distinct CDR3 sequences, around 4.5% seen once. The V gene's germline CDR1 is MNHEY and CDR2 SMNVEV (reference sequence). CDR3 length equals 13 residues. V was pared by 6 bases and J by 7 bases, with 5 bases of the junction left unmatched. Many counts were recorded for this clonotype. Material: CD45RA+ CD4+ T cells from PBMCs, pooled from several time points, obtained from a donor given antiretroviral therapy, either interrupted or continuous. Subset noted: naive CD4+ CD45RA+ CD45RO- T cells. This chain uses TRBV27 with TRBJ1-2, with 10 bases aligning to TRBD1. The receptor was derived from a pool of human donors with HIV. CDR3 bases: TGTGCCAGCAGGACAGGGGGCAGCGGTGGCTACACCTTC. Amino acid sequence: CASRTGGSGGYTF.